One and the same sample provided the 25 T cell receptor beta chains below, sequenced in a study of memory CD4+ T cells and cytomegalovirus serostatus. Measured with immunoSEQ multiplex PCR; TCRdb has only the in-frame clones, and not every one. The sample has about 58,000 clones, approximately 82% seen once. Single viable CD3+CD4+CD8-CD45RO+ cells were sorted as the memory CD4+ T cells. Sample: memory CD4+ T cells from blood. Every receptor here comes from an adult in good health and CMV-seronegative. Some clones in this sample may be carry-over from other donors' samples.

The CDR3 DNA reads as TGCGCCAGCAGCTTCGGGCGGGGGCCCCAAGAGACCCAGTACTTC. It codes for CASSFGRGPQETQYF. This chain links TRBV5-1 with TRBJ2-5, with D perhaps TRBD2 (7 bases). Trimming removed 2 bases at V and 1 base at J, with 12 bases between. This CDR3 is built from 15 residues. Germline lookup yields CDR1 SGHRS and CDR2 YFSETQ.

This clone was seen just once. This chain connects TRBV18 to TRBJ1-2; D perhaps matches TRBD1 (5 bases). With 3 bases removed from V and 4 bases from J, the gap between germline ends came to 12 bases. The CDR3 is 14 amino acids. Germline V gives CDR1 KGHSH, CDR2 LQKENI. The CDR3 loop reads CASSPRGEAYGYTF. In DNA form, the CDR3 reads TGTGCCAGCTCACCGAGAGGGGAGGCCTATGGCTACACCTTC.

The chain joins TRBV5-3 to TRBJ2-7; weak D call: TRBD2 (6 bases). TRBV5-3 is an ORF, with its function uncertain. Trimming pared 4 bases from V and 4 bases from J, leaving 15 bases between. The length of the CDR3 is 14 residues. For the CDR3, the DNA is TGTGCCAGAAGCGTGGGGGAGGTGAGGTACGAGCAGTACTTC. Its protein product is CARSVGEVRYEQYF.

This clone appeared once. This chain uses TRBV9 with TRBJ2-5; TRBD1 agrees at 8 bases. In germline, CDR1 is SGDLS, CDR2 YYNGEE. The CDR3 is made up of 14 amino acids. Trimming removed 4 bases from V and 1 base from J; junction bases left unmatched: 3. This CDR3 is CASSFTGGQETQYF. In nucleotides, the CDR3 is TGTGCCAGCAGCTTCACAGGGGGCCAAGAGACCCAGTACTTC. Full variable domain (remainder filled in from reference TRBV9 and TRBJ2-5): DSGVTQTPKHLITATGQRVTLRCSPRSGDLSVYWYQQSLDQGLQFLIQYYNGEERAKGNILERFSAQQFPDLHSELNLSSLELGDSALYFCASSFTGGQETQYFGPGTRLLVL.

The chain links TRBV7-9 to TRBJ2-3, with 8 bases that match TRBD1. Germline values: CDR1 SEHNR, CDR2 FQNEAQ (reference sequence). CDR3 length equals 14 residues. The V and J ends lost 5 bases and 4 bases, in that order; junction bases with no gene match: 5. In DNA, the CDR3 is TGTGCCAGCAGCCCATCGACAGGGGCAGATACGCAGTATTTT. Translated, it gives CASSPSTGADTQYF.

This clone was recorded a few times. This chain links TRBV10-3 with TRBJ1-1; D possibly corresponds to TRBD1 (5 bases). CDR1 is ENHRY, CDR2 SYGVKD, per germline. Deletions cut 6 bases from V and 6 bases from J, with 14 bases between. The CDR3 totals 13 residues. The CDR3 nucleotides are TGTGCCATCAGGGACACCGTCAGGGCTGAAGCTTTCTTT. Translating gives CAIRDTVRAEAFF.

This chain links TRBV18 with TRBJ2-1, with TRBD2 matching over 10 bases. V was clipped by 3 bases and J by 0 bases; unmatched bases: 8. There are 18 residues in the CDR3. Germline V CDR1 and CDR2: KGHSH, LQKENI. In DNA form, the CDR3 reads TGTGCCAGCTCACCCGAGCGGGAGGGCCTTTACTCCTACAATGAGCAGTTCTTC. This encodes CASSPEREGLYSYNEQFF.

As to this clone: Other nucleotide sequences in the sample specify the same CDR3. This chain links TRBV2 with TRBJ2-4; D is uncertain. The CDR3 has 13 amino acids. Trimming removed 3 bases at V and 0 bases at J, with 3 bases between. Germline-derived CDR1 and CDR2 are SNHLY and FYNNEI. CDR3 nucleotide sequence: TGTGCCAGCAGTGATCTAGCCAAAAACATTCAGTACTTC. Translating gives CASSDLAKNIQYF.

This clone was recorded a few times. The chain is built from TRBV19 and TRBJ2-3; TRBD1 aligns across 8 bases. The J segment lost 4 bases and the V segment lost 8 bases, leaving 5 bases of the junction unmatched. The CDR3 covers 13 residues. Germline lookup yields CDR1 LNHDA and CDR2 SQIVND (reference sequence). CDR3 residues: CASSDRGSDTQYF. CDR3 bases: TGTGCCAGTTCCGACAGGGGATCAGATACGCAGTATTTT.

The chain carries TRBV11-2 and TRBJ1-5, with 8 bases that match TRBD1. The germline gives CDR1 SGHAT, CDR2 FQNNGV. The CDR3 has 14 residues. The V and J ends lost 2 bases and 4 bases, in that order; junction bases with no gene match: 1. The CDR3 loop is CASSLNRGNQPQHF. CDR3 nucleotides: TGTGCCAGCAGCTTAAACAGGGGGAATCAGCCCCAGCATTTT.

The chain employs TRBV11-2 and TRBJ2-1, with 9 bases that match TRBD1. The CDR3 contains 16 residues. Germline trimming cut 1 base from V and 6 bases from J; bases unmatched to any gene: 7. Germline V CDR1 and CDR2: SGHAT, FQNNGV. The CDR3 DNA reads TGTGCCAGCAGCTTAGCTGGGACAGGGAGGGGCAATGAGCAGTTCTTC. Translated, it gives CASSLAGTGRGNEQFF.

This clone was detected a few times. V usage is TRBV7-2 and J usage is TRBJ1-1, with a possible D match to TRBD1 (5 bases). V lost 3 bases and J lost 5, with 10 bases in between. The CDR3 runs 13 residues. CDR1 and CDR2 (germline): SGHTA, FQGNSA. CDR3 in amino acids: CASSLETVTEAFF. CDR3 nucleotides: TGTGCCAGCAGCTTGGAGACAGTGACTGAAGCTTTCTTT.

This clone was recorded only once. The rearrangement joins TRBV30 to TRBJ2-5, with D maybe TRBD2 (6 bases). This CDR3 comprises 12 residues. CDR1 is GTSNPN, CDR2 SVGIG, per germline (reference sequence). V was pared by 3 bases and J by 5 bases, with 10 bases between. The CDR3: CAWSRGTETQYF. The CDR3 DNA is TGTGCCTGGAGCCGGGGGACGGAGACCCAGTACTTC.

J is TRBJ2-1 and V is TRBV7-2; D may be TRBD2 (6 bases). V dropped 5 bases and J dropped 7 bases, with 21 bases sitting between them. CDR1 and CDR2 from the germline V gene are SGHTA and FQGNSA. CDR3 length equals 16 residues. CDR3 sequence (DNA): TGTGCCAGCAGCCTGGTCGGGGGAAACAGCGAAAATGAGCAGTTCTTC. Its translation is CASSLVGGNSENEQFF. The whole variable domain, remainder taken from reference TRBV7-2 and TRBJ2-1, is GAGVSQSPSNKVTEKGKDVELRCDPISGHTALYWYRQSLGQGLEFLIYFQGNSAPDKSGLPSDRFSAERTGGSVSTLTIQRTQQEDSAVYLCASSLVGGNSENEQFFGPGTRLTVL.

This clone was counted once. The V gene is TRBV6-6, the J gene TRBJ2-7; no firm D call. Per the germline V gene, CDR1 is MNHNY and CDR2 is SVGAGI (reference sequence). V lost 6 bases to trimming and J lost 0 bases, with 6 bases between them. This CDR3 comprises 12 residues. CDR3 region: CASRGDSYEQYF. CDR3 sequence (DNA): TGTGCCAGCAGGGGTGACTCCTACGAGCAGTACTTC.

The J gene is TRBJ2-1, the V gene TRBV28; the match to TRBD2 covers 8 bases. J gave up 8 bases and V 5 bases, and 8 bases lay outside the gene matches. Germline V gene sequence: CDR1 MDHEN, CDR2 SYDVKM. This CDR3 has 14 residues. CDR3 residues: CASSPRLAIDEQFF. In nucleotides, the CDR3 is TGTGCCAGCAGTCCCCGACTAGCGATAGATGAGCAGTTCTTC.

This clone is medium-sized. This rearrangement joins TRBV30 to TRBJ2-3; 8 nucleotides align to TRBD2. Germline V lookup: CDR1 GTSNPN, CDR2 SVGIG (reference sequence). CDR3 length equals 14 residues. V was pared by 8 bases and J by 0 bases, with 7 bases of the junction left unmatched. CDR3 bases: TGTGCCGGCACTAGCGGTACTAGCACAGATACGCAGTATTTT. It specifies CAGTSGTSTDTQYF.

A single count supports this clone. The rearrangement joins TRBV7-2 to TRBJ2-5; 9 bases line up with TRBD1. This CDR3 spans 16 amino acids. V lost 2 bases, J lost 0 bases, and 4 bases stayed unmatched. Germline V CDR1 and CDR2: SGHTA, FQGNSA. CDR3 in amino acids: CASSLTGGQYQETQYF. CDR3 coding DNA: TGTGCCAGCAGCTTAACAGGGGGCCAATACCAAGAGACCCAGTACTTC. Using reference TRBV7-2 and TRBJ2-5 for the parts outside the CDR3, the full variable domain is GAGVSQSPSNKVTEKGKDVELRCDPISGHTALYWYRQSLGQGLEFLIYFQGNSAPDKSGLPSDRFSAERTGGSVSTLTIQRTQQEDSAVYLCASSLTGGQYQETQYFGPGTRLLVL.

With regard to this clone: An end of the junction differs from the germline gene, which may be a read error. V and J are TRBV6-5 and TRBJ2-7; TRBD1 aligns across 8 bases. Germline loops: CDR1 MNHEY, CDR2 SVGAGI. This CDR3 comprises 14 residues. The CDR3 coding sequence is TGTGCCAGCAGAAACCGAGACAGGGGTGGGGTTGTGGACTTC. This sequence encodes CASRNRDRGGVVDF.

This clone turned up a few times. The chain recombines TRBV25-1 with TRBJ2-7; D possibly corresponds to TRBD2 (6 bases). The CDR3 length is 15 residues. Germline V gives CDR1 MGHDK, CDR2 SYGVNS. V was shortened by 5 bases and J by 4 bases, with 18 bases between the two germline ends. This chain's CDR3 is CASSPVNRGIYEQYF. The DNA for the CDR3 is TGTGCCAGCAGTCCCGTAAACCGCGGGATTTACGAGCAGTACTTC.

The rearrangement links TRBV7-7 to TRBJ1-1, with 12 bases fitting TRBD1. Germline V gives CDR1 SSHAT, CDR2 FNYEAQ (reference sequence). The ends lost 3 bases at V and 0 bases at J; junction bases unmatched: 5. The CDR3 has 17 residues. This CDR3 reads CASSLGTGGLLNTEAFF. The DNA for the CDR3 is TGTGCCAGCAGCTTGGGGACAGGGGGCCTCCTGAACACTGAAGCTTTCTTT.

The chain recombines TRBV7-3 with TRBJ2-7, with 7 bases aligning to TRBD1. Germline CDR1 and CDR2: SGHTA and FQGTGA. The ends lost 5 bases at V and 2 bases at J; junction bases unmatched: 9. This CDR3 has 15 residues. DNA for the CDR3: TGTGCCAGCAGCACTAATCACAGGGGCACCTACGAGCAGTACTTC. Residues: CASSTNHRGTYEQYF.

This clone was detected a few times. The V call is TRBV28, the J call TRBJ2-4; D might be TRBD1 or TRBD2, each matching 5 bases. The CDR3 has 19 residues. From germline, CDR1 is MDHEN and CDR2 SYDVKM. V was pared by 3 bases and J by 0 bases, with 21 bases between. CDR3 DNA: TGTGCCAGCAGTTTTGTGTACGGGACCAATGAAGTAGCCAAAAACATTCAGTACTTC. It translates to CASSFVYGTNEVAKNIQYF.

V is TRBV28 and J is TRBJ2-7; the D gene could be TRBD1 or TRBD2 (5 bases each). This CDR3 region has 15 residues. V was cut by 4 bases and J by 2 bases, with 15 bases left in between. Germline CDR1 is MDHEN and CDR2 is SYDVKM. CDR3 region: CASSSPGALTYEQYF. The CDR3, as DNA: TGTGCCAGCAGTTCCCCCGGGGCGTTGACCTACGAGCAGTACTTC.

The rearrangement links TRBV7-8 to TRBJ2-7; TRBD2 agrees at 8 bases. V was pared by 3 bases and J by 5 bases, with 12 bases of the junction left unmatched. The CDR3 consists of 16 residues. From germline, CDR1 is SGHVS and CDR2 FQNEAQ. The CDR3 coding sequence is TGTGCCAGCAGCTTCGGGGGGGTTCGGGAGGGCAACGAGCAGTACTTC. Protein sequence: CASSFGGVREGNEQYF. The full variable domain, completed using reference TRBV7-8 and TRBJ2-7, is GAGVSQSPRYKVAKRGQDVALRCDPISGHVSLFWYQQALGQGPEFLTYFQNEAQLDKSGLPSDRFFAERPEGSVSTLKIQRTQQEDSAVYLCASSFGGVREGNEQYFGPGTRLTVT.